The clone carrying this TCR beta chain was seen at least ten times. The antigen is undetermined. V was pared by 6 bases and J by 2 bases, with 7 bases of the junction left unmatched. The CDR3 is 15 amino acids. The V gene's germline CDR1 is MNHEY and CDR2 SMNVEV (reference sequence). The sample comes from a study of T-cell reconstitution after alpha-beta-depleted transplantation in children. Preparation of the TCRbeta library used unique molecular identifiers. TCRdb processed the PCR reads anew with MiXCR; each CDR3 protein has one entry. The sample lists a few hundred thousand distinct CDR3 sequences; around 7.3% were seen once. Broader study findings: About two months after transplant, alpha-beta T cells reportedly came from several hundred expanded graft clones. A year had passed since transplant, and T-cell counts and diversity by then came mostly from newly produced T cells. High day-60 TCRbeta diversity in some patients came from surviving recipient T cells and thymic progenitors.

The clonotype was recovered from a female patient aged 2 to 10 who had a stem cell transplant for Fanconi anemia, so the T cells may come from the graft donor. The material was peripheral blood, obtained 360 days after TCRalphabeta/CD19-depleted stem cell transplant. This rearrangement joins TRBV27 to TRBJ2-7; 10 nucleotides match TRBD1. The CDR3, as DNA: TGTGCCAGCAGCCCGGGACAGGGGAGAGCCTACGAGCAGTACTTC. Translation gives CASSPGQGRAYEQYF.